This record covers a single T cell receptor beta chain. The CDR3 totals 18 residues. Germline lookup yields CDR1 MNHEY and CDR2 SMNVEV (reference sequence). The ends lost 5 bases at V and 1 base at J; junction bases unmatched: 9. Clones were sequenced by immunoSEQ multiplex PCR, and TCRdb holds only the in-frame ones, with some missing. The sample carries 65,000 to 80,000 clones, about nine tenths recorded once. The sample is drawn from a study of OX40 agonist ivuxolimab in advanced cancers. Autoimmune disease history or systemic immunosuppression excluded patients. Sequenced here: CD4+ or CD8+ T cells sorted from blood, sampled in a trial of the OX40 agonist ivuxolimab. The chain employs TRBV27 and TRBJ2-3; TRBD2 aligns across 13 bases. This receptor was obtained from an adult with an advanced solid tumor such as melanoma, head and neck, liver or kidney cancer. In DNA form, the CDR3 reads TGTGCCAGCAGTCCCTACTCCGGACTAGCGGGAGGCACAGATACGCAGTATTTT. This codes for CASSPYSGLAGGTDTQYF.